This TCR beta chain emerged from a study of shared clonotypes between healthy human individuals. General study results and limits: Clonotype sharing across four donors was observed for around 4.8% of naive CD4 clonotypes. Non-shared clonotypes had lower generation probabilities than clonotypes shared by all four sorted-subset donors.

The assay used deep level. Libraries were prepared by immunoSEQ multiplex PCR; TCRdb keeps only in-frame clonotypes and omits some of them. The repertoire holds millions of clones, 90% to 95% seen once, with 0.1% to 0.15% in the top ten. Germline V lookup: CDR1 SEHNR, CDR2 FQNEAQ (reference sequence). The CDR3 is 14 amino acids. J gave up 6 bases and V 5 bases, and 7 bases lay outside the gene matches. Those who donated, Caucasian adults without exception, all lived in Nashville, Tennessee. As for this clone: No antigen is known for it.

The source material was naive CD4+ T cells sorted from blood. Subset meaning: CD45RA+ positively selected. The chain is built from TRBV7-9 and TRBJ2-4; TRBD1 matches at 7 bases. This sequence originates from a man in his late teens or twenties in good health. Here the CDR3 DNA reads TGTGCCAGCAGCCCGGGACAGCCTGTAAACATTCAGTACTTC. Translation gives CASSPGQPVNIQYF.